The text below deals with one T cell receptor beta chain. This sample was included in a study of OX40 agonist ivuxolimab in advanced cancers. The investigators sampled blood at baseline, at cycle 4 day 1, and at cycle 7 day 1. Per germline, CDR1 SGHDT and CDR2 YYEEEE. The CDR3 runs to 15 residues. The V segment lost 4 bases and the J segment 2 bases; nucleotides outside the gene matches: 6. Clones were sequenced by immunoSEQ multiplex PCR, and TCRdb holds only the in-frame ones, with some missing. The sample shows 58,000 or so clones, nearly 90% of them seen only once. The V and J genes are TRBV5-6 and TRBJ2-1; 7 bases are shared with TRBD1. The source material was CD4+ or CD8+ T cells sorted from blood, sampled in a trial of the OX40 agonist ivuxolimab. The sequence was obtained from an adult with an advanced solid tumor such as melanoma, head and neck, liver or kidney cancer. CDR3 bases: TGTGCCAGCAGCGGTACAGGGGACCCCTACAATGAGCAGTTCTTC. Translated: CASSGTGDPYNEQFF.